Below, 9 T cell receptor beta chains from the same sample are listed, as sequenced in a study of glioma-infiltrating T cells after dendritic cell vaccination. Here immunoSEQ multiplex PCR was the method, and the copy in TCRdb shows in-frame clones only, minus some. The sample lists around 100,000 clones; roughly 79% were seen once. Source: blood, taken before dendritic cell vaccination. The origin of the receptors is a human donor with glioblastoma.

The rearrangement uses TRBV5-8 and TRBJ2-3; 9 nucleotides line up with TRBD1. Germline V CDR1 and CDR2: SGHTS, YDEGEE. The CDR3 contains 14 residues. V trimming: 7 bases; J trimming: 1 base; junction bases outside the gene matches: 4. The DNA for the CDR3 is TGTGCCAGCGGGGACAGGGACGGCACAGATACGCAGTATTTT. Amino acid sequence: CASGDRDGTDTQYF.

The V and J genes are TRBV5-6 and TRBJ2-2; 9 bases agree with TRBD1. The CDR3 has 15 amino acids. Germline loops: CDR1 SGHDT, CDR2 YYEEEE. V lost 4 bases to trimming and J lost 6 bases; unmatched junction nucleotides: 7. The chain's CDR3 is CASSRGQGNPGELFF. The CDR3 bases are TGTGCCAGCAGCAGGGGACAGGGCAATCCCGGGGAGCTGTTTTTT.

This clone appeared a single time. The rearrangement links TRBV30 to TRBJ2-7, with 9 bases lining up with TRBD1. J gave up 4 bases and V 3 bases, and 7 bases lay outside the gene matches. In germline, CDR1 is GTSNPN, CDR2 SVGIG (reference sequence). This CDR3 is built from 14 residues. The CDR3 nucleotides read TGTGCCTGGAGGCAACAGGGGGCGGGATACGAGCAGTACTTC. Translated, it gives CAWRQQGAGYEQYF.

The CDR3 region is CASSGQGRSYEQYF. DNA of the CDR3: TGTGCCAGCAGTGGACAGGGGAGGTCCTACGAGCAGTACTTC. The chain carries TRBV28 and TRBJ2-7, with TRBD1 matching 9 bases. CDR1 is MDHEN and CDR2 is SYDVKM in the germline V gene. CDR3 length equals 14 residues. V shed 5 bases and J 1 base; nucleotides not matched to a gene: 3.

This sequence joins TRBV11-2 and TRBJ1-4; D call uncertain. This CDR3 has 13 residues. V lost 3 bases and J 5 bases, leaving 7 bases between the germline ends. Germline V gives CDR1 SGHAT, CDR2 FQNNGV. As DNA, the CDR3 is TGTGCCAGCAGCTTGAACAGCAATGAAAAACTGTTTTTT. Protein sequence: CASSLNSNEKLFF. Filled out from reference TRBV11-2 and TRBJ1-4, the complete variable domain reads EAGVAQSPRYKIIEKRQSVAFWCNPISGHATLYWYQQILGQGPKLLIQFQNNGVVDDSQLPKDRFSAERLKGVDSTLKIQPAKLEDSAVYLCASSLNSNEKLFFGSGTQLSVL.

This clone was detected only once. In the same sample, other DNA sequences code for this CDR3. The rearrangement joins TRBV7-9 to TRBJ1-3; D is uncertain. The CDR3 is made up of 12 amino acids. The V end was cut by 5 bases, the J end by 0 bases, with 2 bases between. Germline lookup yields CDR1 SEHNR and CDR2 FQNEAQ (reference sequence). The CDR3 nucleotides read TGTGCCAGCAGCCTCTCTGGAAACACCATATATTTT. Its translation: CASSLSGNTIYF.

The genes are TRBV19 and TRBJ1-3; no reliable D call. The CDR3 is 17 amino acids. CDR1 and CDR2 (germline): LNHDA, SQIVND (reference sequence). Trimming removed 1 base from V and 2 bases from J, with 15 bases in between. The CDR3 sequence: CASSIARGGRPGNTIYF. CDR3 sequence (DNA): TGTGCCAGTAGTATAGCGCGGGGAGGGAGACCTGGAAACACCATATATTTT. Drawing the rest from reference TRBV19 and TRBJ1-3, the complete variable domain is DGGITQSPKYLFRKEGQNVTLSCEQNLNHDAMYWYRQDPGQGLRLIYYSQIVNDFQKGDIAEGYSVSREKKESFPLTVTSAQKNPTAFYLCASSIARGGRPGNTIYFGEGSWLTVV.

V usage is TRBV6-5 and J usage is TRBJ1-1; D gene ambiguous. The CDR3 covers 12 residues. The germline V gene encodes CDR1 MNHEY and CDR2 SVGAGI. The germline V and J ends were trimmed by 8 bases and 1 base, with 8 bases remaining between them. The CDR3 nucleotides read TGTGCCAGCCTAGGAGGGAACACTGAAGCTTTCTTT. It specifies CASLGGNTEAFF.

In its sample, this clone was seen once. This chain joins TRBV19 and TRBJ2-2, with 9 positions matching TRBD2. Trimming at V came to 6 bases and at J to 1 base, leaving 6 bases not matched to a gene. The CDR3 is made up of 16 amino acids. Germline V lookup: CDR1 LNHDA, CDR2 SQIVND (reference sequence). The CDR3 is CASSPGLAGNTGELFF. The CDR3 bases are TGTGCCAGTAGCCCGGGACTAGCAGGGAACACCGGGGAGCTGTTTTTT. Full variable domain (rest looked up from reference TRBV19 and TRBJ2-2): DGGITQSPKYLFRKEGQNVTLSCEQNLNHDAMYWYRQDPGQGLRLIYYSQIVNDFQKGDIAEGYSVSREKKESFPLTVTSAQKNPTAFYLCASSPGLAGNTGELFFGEGSRLTVL.